Following are 20 T cell receptor beta chains from one sample sequenced in a study of CD8 T cells in ankylosing spondylitis. Study results and limitations: The study identified a TCR beta motif of eight highly homologous variants that appeared characteristic of ankylosing spondylitis blood.

TCRdb itself ran the 5' RACE reads through MiXCR, one entry per CDR3 protein. The sample includes under 450,000 distinct CDR3 sequences, 17% of them seen just once. Their antigen targets remain unknown. Sequenced: blood, either unsorted or a sorted T cell fraction (not recorded which). The receptors stem from a male donor with ankylosing spondylitis.

CDR3 region: CASSEPGPSSYEQYF. In DNA form, the CDR3 reads TGTGCCAGCAGTGAGCCGGGGCCGAGCTCCTACGAGCAGTACTTC. The rearrangement uses TRBV6-2 or TRBV6-3 and TRBJ2-7; D might be TRBD1 or TRBD2, each matching 5 bases. CDR3 length: 15 amino acids. Trimming pared 5 bases from V and 0 bases from J, leaving 14 bases between. Germline V lookup: CDR1 MNHEY, CDR2 SVGEGT.

The sample holds many counts of this clonotype. CDR3 protein: CASSLQRQEWSYEQYF. CDR3 nucleotide sequence: TGCGCCAGCAGCTTGCAACGCCAGGAGTGGTCCTACGAGCAGTACTTC. V and J are TRBV5-1 and TRBJ2-7; D is undetermined. The CDR3 contains 16 residues. V was pared by 1 base and J by 1 base, with 15 bases between. Germline CDR1 and CDR2: SGHRS and YFSETQ.

The V and J genes are TRBV6-6 and TRBJ2-4, with D tentatively TRBD2 (5 bases). Trimming removed 9 bases at V and 0 bases at J, with 9 bases between. The CDR3 is made up of 13 amino acids. Per the germline V gene, CDR1 is MNHNY and CDR2 is SVGAGI (reference sequence). The CDR3 DNA reads as TGTGCCAGTGCGGGCGGAGCCAAAAACATTCAGTACTTC. It specifies CASAGGAKNIQYF.

This clonotype was observed many times. The rearrangement uses TRBV12-3 or TRBV12-4 and TRBJ1-2; D possibly corresponds to TRBD1 (5 bases). The CDR3 is 13 residues long. With 4 bases removed from V and 8 bases from J, the gap between germline ends came to 14 bases. This CDR3 is CASSSLRDWGYTF. As DNA, the CDR3 is TGTGCCAGCAGTTCTCTAAGGGACTGGGGCTACACCTTC.

This clonotype appeared a few times. This chain links TRBV5-8 with TRBJ2-7, with 7 bases fitting TRBD1. Germline V gene sequence: CDR1 SGHTS, CDR2 YDEGEE. The CDR3 consists of 14 residues. V was clipped by 4 bases and J by 1 base; unmatched bases: 5. In nucleotides, the CDR3 is TGTGCCAGCAGCGCATTACAGGGGTCCTACGAGCAGTACTTC. Its protein product is CASSALQGSYEQYF.

The chain has TRBV10-3 and TRBJ1-4, with D tentatively TRBD1 (5 bases). Per germline, CDR1 ENHRY and CDR2 SYGVKD. Trimming cost V 8 bases and J 8 bases, with 18 bases left between them. The CDR3 length is 14 residues. CDR3 in DNA: TGTGCCATCGGAGGCGGTCCAAAGGGGGAAAAACTGTTTTTT. It is translated as CAIGGGPKGEKLFF.

This clonotype was counted only a few times. The chain is built from TRBV6-1 and TRBJ2-4; TRBD2 matches 12 bases. The germline V gene encodes CDR1 MNHNS and CDR2 SASEGT. V was clipped by 4 bases and J by 4 bases; unmatched bases: 2. The length of the CDR3 is 15 residues. CDR3 coding DNA: TGTGCCAGCAGTGCCGGGACTAGCGGGAAAAACATTCAGTACTTC. It translates to CASSAGTSGKNIQYF.

A few counts support this clonotype. The rearrangement uses TRBV6-5 and TRBJ1-4; 9 nucleotides agree with TRBD1. Unmatched junction bases numbered 5, after V lost 2 bases and J lost 7 bases. The CDR3 length is 15 residues. Germline values: CDR1 MNHEY, CDR2 SVGAGI. The CDR3, as DNA: TGTGCCAGCAGTTACGGGACAGGGCTTGGTGAAAAACTGTTTTTT. Translation: CASSYGTGLGEKLFF.

This sequence joins TRBV5-1 and TRBJ1-4; D gene uncertain. The CDR3 runs to 14 residues. Germline V gives CDR1 SGHRS, CDR2 YFSETQ. Between the trimmed V and J ends, which lost 4 bases and 4 bases, there was a span of 11 bases. This CDR3 reads CASSELAGNEKLFF. The CDR3 DNA sequence: TGCGCCAGCAGCGAACTGGCCGGTAATGAAAAACTGTTTTTT.

In this sample, this clonotype turned up a few times. This chain links TRBV6-5 with TRBJ1-4; D call uncertain. The CDR3 spans 16 residues. Looked up from germline, CDR1 is MNHEY and CDR2 is SVGAGI. V dropped 0 bases and J dropped 5 bases, with 13 bases sitting between them. CDR3 amino acids: CASSYSWGSGNEKLFF. As DNA, the CDR3 is TGTGCCAGCAGTTACTCGTGGGGAAGTGGGAATGAAAAACTGTTTTTT.

The V call is TRBV27, the J call TRBJ2-1; 9 bases line up with TRBD1. Germline CDR1 MNHEY, CDR2 SMNVEV (reference sequence). The CDR3 is made up of 16 amino acids. V was pared by 8 bases and J by 8 bases, with 16 bases of the junction left unmatched. The CDR3 loop is CASAGTGIGGSDEQFF. CDR3 bases: TGTGCCAGCGCCGGGACAGGGATCGGTGGGAGCGATGAGCAGTTCTTC.

On this clonotype: An end of the junction does not agree with germline; a read error may underlie this. The V gene is TRBV10-1, the J gene TRBJ1-2; D gene unclear. The CDR3 sequence is 12 residues long. Germline CDR1 WNHNN, CDR2 SYGVQD (reference sequence). The CDR3 DNA reads TGCGCCAGCAGTGAGTCGTTGAAAAGACTTCACTTC. Amino acids: CASSESLKRLHF.

This clonotype was seen repeatedly, ten times or more. The V call is TRBV24-1, the J call TRBJ2-7; D is uncertain. This CDR3 has 13 residues. CDR1 is KGHDR and CDR2 is SFDVKD in the germline V gene. Trimming took 9 bases from V and 2 from J, leaving 13 bases between them. CDR3 in amino acids: CATSDPVPYEQYF. CDR3 coding DNA: TGTGCCACCTCGGATCCAGTCCCCTACGAGCAGTACTTC.

This clonotype was counted a few times. The chain carries TRBV9 and TRBJ1-5; possibly TRBD1 for D (5 bases). This CDR3 region has 15 residues. Germline V gene lookup returns CDR1 SGDLS and CDR2 YYNGEE. V gave up 2 bases and J gave up 0 bases, with 9 bases separating them. CDR3 nucleotide sequence: TGTGCCAGCAGCGTGGGGGGTAATAGCAATCAGCCCCAGCATTTT. It translates to CASSVGGNSNQPQHF.

A few counts support this clonotype. The chain employs TRBV20-1 and TRBJ2-3; TRBD1 matches 7 bases. From germline, CDR1 is DFQATT and CDR2 SNEGSKA (reference sequence). J was trimmed by 0 bases and V by 5 bases; bases with no gene match: 8. This CDR3 is 15 amino acids long. CDR3 region: CSAPRAGGSTDTQYF. CDR3 coding DNA: TGCAGTGCTCCCAGGGCAGGGGGAAGCACAGATACGCAGTATTTT.

The rearrangement uses TRBV5-1 and TRBJ2-7; TRBD1 is a possible D gene (8 bases). V lost 2 bases and J lost 2, with 29 bases in between. The CDR3 is 20 residues long. Germline CDR1 SGHRS, CDR2 YFSETQ. CDR3 loop: CASSLTTTNARQGTTYEQYF. The CDR3 DNA reads as TGCGCCAGCAGCTTAACCACCACCAACGCCAGACAGGGGACTACCTACGAGCAGTACTTC.

This clonotype was detected only a few times. V usage is TRBV20-1 and J usage is TRBJ1-5; TRBD1 matches at 7 bases. The CDR3 sequence is 16 residues long. Germline V gene lookup returns CDR1 DFQATT and CDR2 SNEGSKA (reference sequence). Trimming at V came to 0 bases and at J to 4 bases, leaving 9 bases not matched to a gene. The CDR3 reads CSARDFRDRTNQPQHF. As DNA, the CDR3 is TGCAGTGCTAGAGATTTCCGGGACAGAACTAATCAGCCCCAGCATTTT.

The chain combines TRBV28 with TRBJ1-6; possibly TRBD1 for D (5 bases). The CDR3 extends over 16 amino acids. Germline V gene lookup returns CDR1 MDHEN and CDR2 SYDVKM. V lost 3 bases and J 10 bases, leaving 19 bases between the germline ends. The CDR3 DNA is TGTGCCAGCAGTTTCAGGGCGGGGGGAAAAGGGTCACCCCTCCACTTT. Its protein product is CASSFRAGGKGSPLHF. Complete variable domain (other parts from reference TRBV28 and TRBJ1-6): DVKVTQSSRYLVKRTGEKVFLECVQDMDHENMFWYRQDPGLGLRLIYFSYDVKMKEKGDIPEGYSVSREKKERFSLILESASTNQTSMYLCASSFRAGGKGSPLHFGNGTRLTVT.

J is TRBJ2-1 and V is TRBV29-1; maybe TRBD1 (5 bases). V dropped 2 bases and J dropped 5 bases, with 13 bases sitting between them. The CDR3 runs to 14 residues. Germline assignment: CDR1 SQVTM and CDR2 ANQGSEA. The CDR3 sequence is CSVEKGLGHNEQFF. The CDR3 DNA reads as TGCAGCGTTGAAAAGGGGTTGGGTCACAATGAGCAGTTCTTC.

This chain uses TRBV6-1 with TRBJ2-7; 8 positions agree with TRBD2. Losses at the gene ends were 4 bases for V and 0 bases for J; bases not matched to a gene: 5. The CDR3 is 15 amino acids. The V gene's germline CDR1 is MNHNS and CDR2 SASEGT. The CDR3 spells CASSVQREFSYEQYF. The CDR3 nucleotides are TGTGCCAGCAGTGTTCAGCGGGAGTTCTCCTACGAGCAGTACTTC.